This is a list of T cell receptor beta chains from one sample in a study of cytomegalovirus exposure and HLA in healthy donors. The table came from immunoSEQ multiplex PCR; TCRdb's copy has only in-frame clones and leaves some out. The table lists some 76,000 clones, roughly 82% of them singletons. Specimen: PBMCs. These receptors all come from a male donor in good health and CMV-seropositive. Both conserved end residues are part of each CDR3. Fields, in order: J gene, V gene, clone size, D gene, CDR3 protein, CDR3 DNA. D genes are given only for firm matches. A row's size may be missing; if present it is once, few, many or a size class.

>TRBJ2-1|TRBV14|once|NA
CASSQGHDSKSGTYNEQFF
TGTGCCAGCAGCCAAGGACACGATTCTAAATCCGGCACCTACAATGAGCAGTTCTTC
>TRBJ1-4|TRBV30|NA|NA
CAQSPGSTNEKLFF
TGTGCCCAGAGCCCGGGGTCAACTAATGAAAAACTGTTTTTT
>TRBJ2-3|TRBV10-3|NA|NA
CAISDAGLGTATQYF
TGTGCCATCAGTGACGCGGGGCTGGGCACAGCTACGCAGTATTTT
>TRBJ2-6|TRBV2|NA|NA
CASSEGAGVLPGANVLTF
TGTGCCAGCAGTGAAGGAGCAGGGGTACTTCCTGGGGCCAACGTCCTGACTTTC
>TRBJ2-7|TRBV28|NA|NA
CASTNEVLLYEQYF
TGTGCCAGCACCAACGAGGTCCTTCTCTACGAGCAGTACTTC
>TRBJ2-1|TRBV7-9|NA|NA
CASRGLDEQFF
TGTGCCAGCAGAGGTCTAGATGAGCAGTTCTTC
>TRBJ2-5|TRBV11-2|few|NA
CASSLSGPQETQYF
TGTGCCAGCAGCTTGAGCGGTCCTCAAGAGACCCAGTACTTC
>TRBJ2-3|TRBV11-2|NA|TRBD2
CASSQGLAGTDTQYF
TGTGCCAGCAGCCAGGGACTAGCGGGCACAGATACGCAGTATTTT
>TRBJ2-2|TRBV9|NA|NA
CASSVGGGETGELFF
TGTGCCAGCAGCGTAGGGGGGGGCGAGACCGGGGAGCTGTTTTTT
>TRBJ2-1|TRBV14|NA|TRBD2
CASSPGLAGAHEQFF
TGTGCCAGCAGCCCCGGACTAGCGGGAGCGCATGAGCAGTTCTTC
>TRBJ1-2|TRBV7-8|NA|NA
CAGGGEGYGYTF
TGTGCTGGCGGGGGGGAAGGCTATGGCTACACCTTC
>TRBJ2-7|TRBV5-1|NA|NA
CASSLEGYYEQYF
TGCGCCAGCAGCTTGGAGGGGTACTACGAGCAGTACTTC
>TRBJ2-1|TRBV30|NA|TRBD2
CAWRLAGGRNEQFF
TGTGCCTGGAGACTAGCGGGAGGCCGCAATGAGCAGTTCTTC
>TRBJ2-3|TRBV7-3|NA|NA
CASSSGLSTDTQYF
TGTGCCAGCAGCTCGGGACTGAGCACAGATACGCAGTATTTT
>TRBJ2-3|TRBV27|NA|TRBD2
CASSFRLAGGLESDTQYF
TGTGCCAGCAGTTTCCGACTAGCGGGGGGGCTTGAATCAGATACGCAGTATTTT
>TRBJ2-1|TRBV28|NA|TRBD1
CASSQGTGGEQFF
TGTGCCAGCAGCCAAGGGACAGGCGGAGAGCAGTTCTTC
>TRBJ2-1|TRBV5-4|NA|NA
CASSLESGSYNEQFF
TGTGCCAGCAGCTTGGAATCAGGGTCCTACAATGAGCAGTTCTTC
>TRBJ2-1|TRBV10-3|NA|TRBD2
CAISEQAGASFYEQFF
TGTGCCATCAGTGAGCAAGCGGGGGCCTCCTTTTATGAGCAGTTCTTC